The 31 T cell receptor beta chains presented below share a single source sample, sequenced in a study of CD8 T cells in ankylosing spondylitis. Study findings and constraints: Characteristic of ankylosing spondylitis blood, it appeared, was a TCR beta motif comprising fewer than 10 highly homologous variants.

These TCRs are of unknown antigen specificity. Using its own MiXCR run on the 5' RACE reads, TCRdb lists one record per CDR3 protein. The sample consists of approximately 550,000 distinct CDR3 sequences, approximately 12% of them appearing once. Sequenced material: blood, either unsorted or a sorted T cell fraction (not recorded which). These receptors originate from a male donor with ankylosing spondylitis.

This clonotype occurred many times. This chain connects TRBV7-2 to TRBJ1-6; D gene ambiguous. Germline loops: CDR1 SGHTA, CDR2 FQGNSA. CDR3 length: 15 amino acids. The ends were cut back, 5 bases at V and 0 bases at J, with 8 bases in the middle. The CDR3 here is CASSPGSSYNSPLHF. CDR3 in DNA: TGTGCCAGCAGCCCTGGGTCCTCCTATAATTCACCCCTCCACTTT.

The chain employs TRBV29-1 and TRBJ2-7; TRBD2 is a possible D gene (6 bases). CDR3 length: 15 residues. Germline V CDR1 and CDR2: SQVTM, ANQGSEA. V was pared by 3 bases and J by 1 base, with 16 bases between. The CDR3 loop is CSVDGRRGGSYEQYF. The CDR3 region has the DNA TGCAGCGTTGACGGACGGAGGGGAGGATCCTACGAGCAGTACTTC.

This clonotype was counted between two and nine times. The CDR3 DNA sequence: TGCAGTGCGGTCCCTGATACGCAGTATTTT. This translates into CSAVPDTQYF. The rearrangement links TRBV20-1 to TRBJ2-3; D is uncertain. Trimming removed 6 bases from V and 6 bases from J, with 7 bases in between. Germline V gene sequence: CDR1 DFQATT, CDR2 SNEGSKA (reference sequence). This CDR3 region has 10 residues.

The V gene is TRBV12-3 or TRBV12-4, the J gene TRBJ2-3; the D is unclear. The length of the CDR3 is 12 residues. Trimming shortened V by 7 bases and J by 4 bases, and 9 bases separated the two germline ends. CDR3 loop: CASTLTADTQYF. The CDR3 DNA reads as TGTGCCAGCACTCTAACGGCAGATACGCAGTATTTT.

This clonotype was picked up many times. V usage is TRBV6-1 and J usage is TRBJ1-1, with 7 positions matching TRBD1. This CDR3 contains 13 residues. V shed 3 bases, J shed 4 bases, and the junction held 2 bases outside the gene matches. Per germline, CDR1 MNHNS and CDR2 SASEGT. The CDR3 DNA is TGTGCCAGCAGTGAGACAGGGATCACTGAAGCTTTCTTT. As protein: CASSETGITEAFF.

This clonotype came up a few times. The junction does not match germline at one end; this may be a read error. The chain combines TRBV6-2 or TRBV6-3 with TRBJ1-1, with 10 nucleotides matching TRBD1. The CDR3 length is 10 residues. Germline V gives CDR1 MNHEY, CDR2 SVGEGT. The DNA for the CDR3 is TGTGCCACCTGGGGGACAGGGGTGCTCTTT. Translating gives CATWGTGVLF.

The chain employs TRBV20-1 and TRBJ1-5, with a tentative D call TRBD1 (5 bases). With 1 base removed from V and 3 bases from J, the gap between germline ends came to 25 bases. CDR3 length: 19 residues. Germline V gene data show CDR1 as DFQATT and CDR2 as SNEGSKA (reference sequence). CDR3 residues: CSARALISFGQGNNQPQHF. CDR3 coding DNA: TGCAGTGCTAGAGCTCTGATCTCATTCGGGCAGGGTAACAATCAGCCCCAGCATTTT.

The table lists this clonotype with many counts. The chain joins TRBV12-3 or TRBV12-4 to TRBJ2-7; 8 nucleotides line up with TRBD1. The CDR3 extends over 11 amino acids. CDR3 region: CASSKRQGKHV. CDR3 bases: TGTGCCAGCAGTAAAAGACAGGGGAAGCACGTC.

This chain connects TRBV29-1 to TRBJ2-7, with 9 bases identical to TRBD1. Germline CDR1 is SQVTM and CDR2 is ANQGSEA. The V segment lost 6 bases and the J segment 11 bases; nucleotides outside the gene matches: 14. This CDR3 is 13 amino acids long. CDR3 coding DNA: TGCAGCGTCGTCCCGGGACAGGGATCCCCTGAGTACTTC. This encodes CSVVPGQGSPEYF.

This clonotype came up many times. This chain links TRBV5-6 with TRBJ2-3, with TRBD2 matching over 11 bases. V was pared by 5 bases and J by 6 bases, with 8 bases of the junction left unmatched. The CDR3 is 15 residues long. Per germline, CDR1 SGHDT and CDR2 YYEEEE. The DNA for the CDR3 is TGTGCCAGCAGTCAACTAGCGGGAGTTCGGGATACGCAGTATTTT. Translation: CASSQLAGVRDTQYF.

The chain employs TRBV18 and TRBJ2-1, with 9 nucleotides matching TRBD2. V lost 0 bases, J lost 9 bases, and 24 bases stayed unmatched. CDR1 is KGHSH and CDR2 is LQKENI in the germline V gene. This CDR3 region has 21 residues. CDR3 in DNA: TGTGCCAGCTCACCACCGAAAGGGGGCGGGGTAGCGGGAGAAGGTCTCCGTGAGCAGTTCTTC. Amino acids: CASSPPKGGGVAGEGLREQFF.

This clonotype came up a few times. This chain uses TRBV7-2 with TRBJ2-2, with 11 positions matching TRBD2. The germline CDR1 and CDR2 sequences are SGHTA and FQGNSA. V was pared by 4 bases and J by 5 bases, with 3 bases of the junction left unmatched. The CDR3 consists of 15 residues. The CDR3 is CASSSSSGRTGELFF. The CDR3 nucleotides read TGTGCCAGCAGCTCATCTAGCGGGAGGACCGGGGAGCTGTTTTTT. The full variable domain, its missing parts supplied by reference TRBV7-2 and TRBJ2-2, is GAGVSQSPSNKVTEKGKDVELRCDPISGHTALYWYRQSLGQGLEFLIYFQGNSAPDKSGLPSDRFSAERTGGSVSTLTIQRTQQEDSAVYLCASSSSSGRTGELFFGEGSRLTVL.

In its sample, this clonotype was seen a few times. The chain joins TRBV18 to TRBJ2-1, with 8 positions matching TRBD1. The V gene's germline CDR1 is KGHSH and CDR2 LQKENI. V dropped 3 bases and J dropped 6; count of bases not matched to a gene: 7. This CDR3 comprises 15 residues. CDR3 sequence (DNA): TGTGCCAGCTCACCGGGACAGGCGTCGGGCAATGAGCAGTTCTTC. It codes for CASSPGQASGNEQFF. The full variable domain, rest sourced from reference TRBV18 and TRBJ2-1, is NAGVMQNPRHLVRRRGQEARLRCSPMKGHSHVYWYRQLPEEGLKFMVYLQKENIIDESGMPKERFSAEFPKEGPSILRIQQVVRGDSAAYFCASSPGQASGNEQFFGPGTRLTVL.

The rearrangement links TRBV9 to TRBJ1-3; unclear D gene. The germline gives CDR1 SGDLS, CDR2 YYNGEE. This CDR3 has 15 residues. V was trimmed by 0 bases and J by 4 bases, leaving 11 bases between them. This CDR3 reads CASSVGHREGNTIYF. CDR3 sequence (DNA): TGTGCCAGCAGCGTAGGTCATCGTGAAGGAAACACCATATATTTT.

The V call is TRBV7-2, the J call TRBJ2-1; no definite D call. Trimming shortened V by 5 bases and J by 4 bases, and 12 bases separated the two germline ends. The CDR3 is made up of 14 amino acids. CDR1 is SGHTA, CDR2 FQGNSA, per germline. This CDR3 reads CASSPQSVYNEQFF. CDR3 bases: TGTGCCAGCAGCCCTCAGAGCGTTTACAATGAGCAGTTCTTC.

The chain has TRBV5-1 and TRBJ1-1; D may be TRBD1 (5 bases). CDR3 size: 14 residues. Germline V CDR1 and CDR2: SGHRS, YFSETQ. Trimming shortened V by 4 bases and J by 3 bases, and 13 bases separated the two germline ends. CDR3 sequence reads: CASSGVDSYTEAFF. DNA for the CDR3: TGCGCCAGCAGCGGGGTAGACAGCTACACTGAAGCTTTCTTT.

This clonotype was detected a few times. The CDR3 loop is CSAVPGDQPQHF. The CDR3, as DNA: TGCAGTGCCGTACCGGGGGATCAGCCCCAGCATTTT. The gene calls are TRBV20-1 and TRBJ1-5, with D possibly matching TRBD1 (5 bases). The V gene lost 6 bases and the J gene lost 5 bases, with 11 bases spanning the gap. The CDR3 is made up of 12 amino acids. Germline V CDR1 and CDR2: DFQATT, SNEGSKA (reference sequence).

This clonotype was observed a handful of times. The chain's CDR3 is CASSFRPSNQPQHF. In DNA, the CDR3 is TGTGCCAGCAGTTTCAGGCCGAGCAATCAGCCCCAGCATTTT. J is TRBJ1-5 and V is TRBV12-3 or TRBV12-4; D gene ambiguous. The CDR3 has 14 amino acids. Trimming shortened V by 3 bases and J by 1 base, and 7 bases separated the two germline ends.

The CDR3 loop reads CASSYSGLLVNTGELFF. Here the CDR3 DNA reads TGTGCCAGCAGTTACTCGGGACTATTAGTGAACACCGGGGAGCTGTTTTTT. V usage is TRBV12-3 or TRBV12-4 and J usage is TRBJ2-2; the match to TRBD2 covers 7 bases. V trimming: 4 bases; J trimming: 1 base; junction bases outside the gene matches: 9. There are 17 residues in the CDR3.

CDR3 region: CASGQNTGEGTEAFF. As DNA, the CDR3 is TGTGCTAGTGGGCAAAACACAGGGGAGGGAACTGAAGCTTTCTTT. This sequence joins TRBV12-5 and TRBJ1-1; 7 bases line up with TRBD1. This CDR3 contains 15 residues. From germline, CDR1 is LGHNT and CDR2 FRNRAP. Unmatched junction bases numbered 12, after V lost 6 bases and J lost 5 bases.

CDR3 sequence reads: CATSRRGGSYNSPLHF. The CDR3 DNA follows: TGTGCCACCAGCAGACGTGGAGGCTCCTATAATTCACCCCTCCACTTT. The chain employs TRBV15 and TRBJ1-6; D unclear. CDR3 size: 16 residues. The V gene lost 2 bases and the J gene lost 0 bases, with 8 bases spanning the gap. Per the germline V gene, CDR1 is LNHNV and CDR2 is YYDKDF (reference sequence). Complete variable domain (other parts from reference TRBV15 and TRBJ1-6): DAMVIQNPRYQVTQFGKPVTLSCSQTLNHNVMYWYQQKSSQAPKLLFHYYDKDFNNEADTPDNFQSRRPNTSFCFLDIRSPGLGDTAMYLCATSRRGGSYNSPLHFGNGTRLTVT.

The rearrangement links TRBV12-5 to TRBJ2-5; 12 bases are a match to TRBD2. The V gene's germline CDR1 is LGHNT and CDR2 FRNRAP. The CDR3 length is 16 residues. V lost 7 bases and J lost 4; bases outside the gene matches: 10. The CDR3 sequence is CASAPGLAGMGETQYF. CDR3 nucleotides: TGTGCTAGTGCCCCCGGACTAGCGGGAATGGGAGAGACCCAGTACTTC.

This clonotype was seen more than once but under ten times. This is likely a read error, given that the CDR3 carries no conserved phenylalanine or tryptophan at its end. V is TRBV20-1 and J is TRBJ1-1; D unresolved. Trimming stripped 6 bases from V and 0 bases from J, with 8 bases between. The CDR3 length is 12 residues. Germline assignment: CDR1 DFQATT and CDR2 SNEGSKA (reference sequence). The CDR3 is CSAGTLNTEAFV. As DNA, the CDR3 is TGCAGTGCCGGTACTTTGAACACTGAAGCTTTCGTT.

This clonotype was recorded at least ten times. The CDR3 coding sequence is TGTGCCAGCAGCTCCCAATGGCAGGAAGCCGGGGAGCTGTTTTTT. This encodes CASSSQWQEAGELFF. The V and J genes are TRBV3-1 and TRBJ2-2; D not resolved. Deletions cut 5 bases from V and 6 bases from J, with 16 bases between. CDR1 and CDR2 from the germline V gene are LGHDT and YNNKEL (reference sequence). The CDR3 is made up of 15 amino acids.

This clonotype came up many times. The rearrangement joins TRBV9 to TRBJ2-2; 11 bases match TRBD1. The CDR3 loop spans 17 amino acids. V was pared by 1 base and J by 5 bases, with 7 bases of the junction left unmatched. Germline values: CDR1 SGDLS, CDR2 YYNGEE. CDR3 residues: CASSVSAGTGGTGELFF. CDR3 DNA sequence: TGTGCCAGCAGCGTATCGGCGGGGACAGGGGGGACCGGGGAGCTGTTTTTT.

V usage is TRBV6-5 and J usage is TRBJ1-1; D call uncertain. V lost 10 bases and J 1 base, leaving 16 bases between the germline ends. Looked up from germline, CDR1 is MNHEY and CDR2 is SVGAGI. This CDR3 has 14 residues. CDR3 nucleotides: TGTGCCACCATACTCCTCCGGGCGAACACTGAAGCTTTCTTT. Protein product: CATILLRANTEAFF.

The gene calls are TRBV5-1 and TRBJ2-2, with 12 positions matching TRBD2. This CDR3 comprises 16 residues. V was pared by 2 bases and J by 5 bases, with 4 bases of the junction left unmatched. CDR1 is SGHRS, CDR2 YFSETQ, per germline. The CDR3 is CASSFQLAGGTGELFF. Written as DNA, the CDR3 is TGCGCCAGCAGCTTCCAACTAGCGGGAGGAACCGGGGAGCTGTTTTTT.

This clonotype was detected ten times or more. The CDR3 sequence: CASSEHRANTEAFF. The CDR3 DNA reads TGTGCCAGCAGTGAGCACAGGGCGAACACTGAAGCTTTCTTT. V is TRBV12-3 or TRBV12-4 and J is TRBJ1-1; D may be TRBD1 (6 bases). The CDR3 is 14 residues long. Trimming stripped 5 bases from V and 1 base from J, with 11 bases between.

There are many counts of this clonotype. This chain connects TRBV27 to TRBJ2-2; possibly TRBD1 or TRBD2 for D (5 bases each). V was clipped by 6 bases and J by 0 bases, with 17 bases between them. Germline V gene lookup returns CDR1 MNHEY and CDR2 SMNVEV (reference sequence). The CDR3 sequence is 17 residues long. CDR3 residues: CASRPLPGTTNTGELFF. The CDR3 DNA sequence: TGTGCCAGCAGACCCCTCCCCGGGACCACGAACACCGGGGAGCTGTTTTTT.

The chain combines TRBV7-8 with TRBJ2-5, with no clear D. The CDR3 length is 14 residues. V was pared by 5 bases and J by 4 bases, with 14 bases between. In germline, CDR1 is SGHVS, CDR2 FQNEAQ. CDR3 in amino acids: CASSANRMSETQYF. The CDR3 DNA reads TGTGCCAGCAGCGCAAATAGAATGTCAGAGACCCAGTACTTC.

V gene TRBV29-1 combines with J gene TRBJ1-5, with TRBD1 identical over 7 bases. After removal of 6 bases from V and 5 bases from J, the junction contained 4 bases not matched to a gene. Per the germline V gene, CDR1 is SQVTM and CDR2 is ANQGSEA. The CDR3 has 12 residues. The CDR3 sequence: CSVDTGDQPQHF. Here the CDR3 DNA reads TGCAGCGTGGATACAGGGGATCAGCCCCAGCATTTT.